The 17 T cell receptor beta chains below come from one sample, sequenced in a study of control samples from healthy donors and cancer patients. Here immunoSEQ multiplex PCR was the method, and the copy in TCRdb shows in-frame clones only, minus some. Among around 90,000 clones listed, about 89% were seen once. Sequences were obtained from blood. The receptors stem from a young man in good health.

The chain links TRBV4-1 to TRBJ1-1, with D perhaps matching TRBD1 (5 bases). The CDR3 has 15 amino acids. Trimming removed 0 bases at V and 1 base at J, with 9 bases between. Germline CDR1 reads MGHRA; CDR2 reads YSYEKL. For the CDR3, the DNA is TGCGCCAGCAGCCAAGATGGGGCAGGGAACACTGAAGCTTTCTTT. This codes for CASSQDGAGNTEAFF.

The chain has TRBV5-1 and TRBJ2-3; 13 bases are shared with TRBD2. Germline values: CDR1 SGHRS, CDR2 YFSETQ. This CDR3 has 17 amino acids. The ends lost 0 bases at V and 4 bases at J; junction bases unmatched: 5. The CDR3 nucleotides are TGCGCCAGCAGCTTGGCGGGACTAGCGGGGTTTGCAGATACGCAGTATTTT. It specifies CASSLAGLAGFADTQYF.

The genes are TRBV2 and TRBJ2-5, with TRBD1 matching over 10 bases. The germline V gene has CDR1 SNHLY and CDR2 FYNNEI. The J segment lost 5 bases and the V segment lost 3 bases, leaving 6 bases of the junction unmatched. This CDR3 is 15 amino acids long. The DNA of the CDR3 is TGTGCCAGCAGTGACCCGACAGGGGGCTTGGAGACCCAGTACTTC. This codes for CASSDPTGGLETQYF.

This clone was seen a handful of times. The chain employs TRBV29-1 and TRBJ2-5; D unclear. The CDR3 runs to 13 residues. Germline lookup yields CDR1 SQVTM and CDR2 ANQGSEA. V was cut by 3 bases and J by 5 bases, with 13 bases left in between. Written as DNA, the CDR3 is TGCAGCGTTGATACCGGGTTAAGGGAGACCCAGTACTTC. Protein: CSVDTGLRETQYF.

The V gene is TRBV29-1, the J gene TRBJ2-1; no reliable D call. The V and J ends lost 6 bases and 5 bases respectively, with 5 bases between them. This CDR3 has 10 amino acids. Germline V CDR1 and CDR2: SQVTM, ANQGSEA. The CDR3 here is CSVLNNEQFF. The CDR3 DNA reads TGCAGCGTCCTCAACAATGAGCAGTTCTTC.

J is TRBJ2-3 and V is TRBV30; D call uncertain. V was cut by 0 bases and J by 0 bases, with 4 bases left in between. This CDR3 spans 13 amino acids. The germline V gene encodes CDR1 GTSNPN and CDR2 SVGIG (reference sequence). CDR3 region: CAWSVHSTDTQYF. For the CDR3, the DNA is TGTGCCTGGAGTGTACACAGCACAGATACGCAGTATTTT.

This clone has only one observation. This chain joins TRBV7-2 and TRBJ2-1, with D unclear. Trimming pared 3 bases from V and 4 bases from J, leaving 7 bases between. There are 13 residues in the CDR3. Germline CDR1 is SGHTA and CDR2 is FQGNSA. CDR3 loop: CASSLRLYNEQFF. The CDR3 region has the DNA TGTGCCAGCAGCTTGAGGTTGTACAATGAGCAGTTCTTC.

The chain carries TRBV7-5 and TRBJ2-5; the table gives TRBD2 as D, unverified against the DNA. TRBV7-5 is a pseudogene locus. The CDR3 covers 18 residues. Here the CDR3 DNA reads TGTGCCAGAAGCTATAAGGATGGGACTAGCGGGGGGCAAGAGACCCAGTACTTC. This encodes CARSYKDGTSGGQETQYF.

This chain uses TRBV12-3 or TRBV12-4 with TRBJ2-2, with D perhaps TRBD1 (6 bases). This CDR3 comprises 13 residues. Trimming pared 7 bases from V and 3 bases from J, leaving 9 bases between. The CDR3: CASNEGDTGELFF. The CDR3 DNA reads TGTGCCAGCAATGAGGGGGACACCGGGGAGCTGTTTTTT.

The chain carries TRBV7-8 and TRBJ1-2, with D possibly being TRBD1 (6 bases). The ends were cut back, 2 bases at V and 4 bases at J, with 8 bases in the middle. Germline CDR1 reads SGHVS; CDR2 reads FQNEAQ. The CDR3 sequence is 13 residues long. The CDR3 region is CASSLRGAYGYTF. The CDR3 DNA reads as TGTGCCAGCAGCTTAAGGGGGGCCTATGGCTACACCTTC.

V usage is TRBV6-5 and J usage is TRBJ2-3, with D tentatively TRBD2 (7 bases). Germline values: CDR1 MNHEY, CDR2 SVGAGI. This CDR3 spans 15 amino acids. V gave up 5 bases and J gave up 6 bases, with 18 bases separating them. The CDR3 sequence: CASSSGLGGPDTQYF. The CDR3 DNA follows: TGTGCCAGCAGTAGCGGACTAGGGGGGCCGGATACGCAGTATTTT.

V is TRBV24-1 and J is TRBJ2-2; D is unclear. V lost 3 bases, J lost 0 bases, and 4 bases lay in between. This CDR3 contains 14 residues. Germline V lookup: CDR1 KGHDR, CDR2 SFDVKD. The CDR3 region has the DNA TGTGCCACCAGTGATCACCCGAACACCGGGGAGCTGTTTTTT. Translation gives CATSDHPNTGELFF.

Notes on this clone: The same CDR3 also results from other DNA sequences found in this sample. The chain recombines TRBV20-1 with TRBJ1-1; D remains unclear. This CDR3 comprises 11 residues. V dropped 3 bases and J dropped 4 bases, with 6 bases sitting between them. Germline lookup yields CDR1 DFQATT and CDR2 SNEGSKA (reference sequence). The CDR3 DNA follows: TGCAGTGCTAGGGTGAGCACTGAAGCTTTCTTT. This translates into CSARVSTEAFF.

V gene TRBV5-6 combines with J gene TRBJ2-7; 13 bases line up with TRBD2. CDR3 length: 16 residues. V lost 4 bases and J lost 3; bases outside the gene matches: 7. Germline V gene sequence: CDR1 SGHDT, CDR2 YYEEEE. CDR3: CASSGPGLAGYYEQYF. DNA for the CDR3: TGTGCCAGCAGCGGCCCGGGACTAGCGGGATACTACGAGCAGTACTTC. The whole variable domain, filled in from reference TRBV5-6 and TRBJ2-7, reads DAGVTQSPTHLIKTRGQQVTLRCSPKSGHDTVSWYQQALGQGPQFIFQYYEEEERQRGNFPDRFSGHQFPNYSSELNVNALLLGDSALYLCASSGPGLAGYYEQYFGPGTRLTVT.

In this sample, this clone turned up a few times. This chain links TRBV27 with TRBJ1-1; TRBD1 matches 7 bases. CDR3 length: 15 amino acids. Germline values: CDR1 MNHEY, CDR2 SMNVEV (reference sequence). V shed 2 bases, J shed 2 bases, and the junction held 5 bases outside the gene matches. The CDR3 coding sequence is TGTGCCAGCAGTTTAATGCCAGGGGGTAACACTGAAGCTTTCTTT. Its protein product is CASSLMPGGNTEAFF.

The genes are TRBV3-1 (or the pseudogene TRBV3-2) and TRBJ1-4; D ambiguous. V was trimmed by 0 bases and J by 3 bases, leaving 11 bases between them. CDR3 size: 16 residues. The germline CDR1 and CDR2 sequences are LGHDT and YNNKEL (reference sequence). CDR3 region: CASSQDLGWANEKLFF. As DNA, the CDR3 is TGTGCCAGCAGCCAAGATCTCGGGTGGGCTAATGAAAAACTGTTTTTT.

This chain joins TRBV27 and TRBJ1-1; D uncertain. Germline CDR1 reads MNHEY; CDR2 reads SMNVEV (reference sequence). Trimming removed 3 bases from V and 0 bases from J, with 14 bases in between. There are 16 residues in the CDR3. The DNA for the CDR3 is TGTGCCAGCAGTTTTAGTCTGGGAGGGATGAACACTGAAGCTTTCTTT. Its translation: CASSFSLGGMNTEAFF.